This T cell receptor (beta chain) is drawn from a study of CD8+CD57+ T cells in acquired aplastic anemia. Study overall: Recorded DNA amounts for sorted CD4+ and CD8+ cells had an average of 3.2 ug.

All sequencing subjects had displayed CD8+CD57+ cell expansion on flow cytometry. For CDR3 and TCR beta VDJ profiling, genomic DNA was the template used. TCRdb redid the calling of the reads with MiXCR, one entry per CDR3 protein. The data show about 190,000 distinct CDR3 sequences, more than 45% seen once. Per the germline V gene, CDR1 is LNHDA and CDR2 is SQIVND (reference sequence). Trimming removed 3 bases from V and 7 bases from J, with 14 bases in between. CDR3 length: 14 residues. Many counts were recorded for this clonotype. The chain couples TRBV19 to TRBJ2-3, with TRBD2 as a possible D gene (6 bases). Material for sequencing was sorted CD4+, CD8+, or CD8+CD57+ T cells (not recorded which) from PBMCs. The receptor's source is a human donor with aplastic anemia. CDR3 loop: CASSMGTESYTQYF. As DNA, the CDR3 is TGTGCCAGTAGTATGGGGACTGAATCCTATACGCAGTATTTT.